The clone carrying this T cell receptor beta chain has just a few counts. Its matching antigen is unknown. The sample is drawn from a study of T-cell memory formation after mild COVID-19. Study-level background: For the most part, TCR clusters were specific to one donor.

General study findings and limits: CD4+ clones that contracted lay mainly in CM and EM; CD8+ ones lay in EMRA. Balance between CD4 and CD8 was seen in clones contracting day 15 to 85, and a CD4+ lean was seen in later expanders.

Germline V lookup: CDR1 SGHRS, CDR2 YFSETQ. The CDR3 is 12 residues long. The V end was cut by 4 bases, the J end by 12 bases, with 16 bases between. 5'RACE with constant-segment primers built TCRalpha and TCRbeta cDNA libraries with UMIs. Using its own MiXCR run on the 5' RACE reads, TCRdb lists one record per CDR3 protein. The sample records 70,000 to 95,000 distinct CDR3 sequences, 13% being singletons. The source material was PBMCs or a T cell subset sorted from them (not recorded which). The chain recombines TRBV5-1 with TRBJ1-2, with D possibly TRBD1 on 6 matching bases. The sequence was collected from a man between 18 and 35 years old who had mild COVID-19 (a few samples of this study predate the infection). Cell type and time point are not known. CDR3 region: CASSLTGTPDTF. The CDR3 bases are TGCGCCAGCAGCCTAACCGGGACACCGGACACCTTC.